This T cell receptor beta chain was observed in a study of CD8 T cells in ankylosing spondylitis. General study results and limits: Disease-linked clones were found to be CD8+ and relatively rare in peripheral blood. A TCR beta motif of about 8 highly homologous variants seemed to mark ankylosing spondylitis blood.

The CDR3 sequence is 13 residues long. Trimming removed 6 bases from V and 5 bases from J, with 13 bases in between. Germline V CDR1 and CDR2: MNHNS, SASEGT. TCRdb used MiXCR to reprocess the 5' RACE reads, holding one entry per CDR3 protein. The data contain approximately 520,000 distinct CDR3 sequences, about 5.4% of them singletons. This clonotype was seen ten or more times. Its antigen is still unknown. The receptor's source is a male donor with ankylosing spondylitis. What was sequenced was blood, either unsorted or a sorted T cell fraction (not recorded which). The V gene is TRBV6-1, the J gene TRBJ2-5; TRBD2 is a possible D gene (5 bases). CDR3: CASRSGPRETQYF. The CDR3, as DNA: TGTGCCAGCAGGAGCGGACCGAGGGAGACCCAGTACTTC.